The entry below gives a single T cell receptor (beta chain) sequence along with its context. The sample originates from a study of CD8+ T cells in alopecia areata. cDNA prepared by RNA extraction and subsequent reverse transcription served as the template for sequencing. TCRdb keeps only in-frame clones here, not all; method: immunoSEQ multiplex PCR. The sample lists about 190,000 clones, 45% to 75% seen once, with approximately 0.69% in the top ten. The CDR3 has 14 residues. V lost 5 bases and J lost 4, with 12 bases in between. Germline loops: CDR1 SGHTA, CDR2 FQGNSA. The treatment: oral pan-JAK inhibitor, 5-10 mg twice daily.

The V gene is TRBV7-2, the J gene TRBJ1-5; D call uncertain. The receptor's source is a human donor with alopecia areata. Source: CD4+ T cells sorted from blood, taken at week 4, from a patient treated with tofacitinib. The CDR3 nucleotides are TGTGCCAGCAGCCCGCAGAACGGAAATCAGCCCCAGCATTTT. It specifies CASSPQNGNQPQHF.